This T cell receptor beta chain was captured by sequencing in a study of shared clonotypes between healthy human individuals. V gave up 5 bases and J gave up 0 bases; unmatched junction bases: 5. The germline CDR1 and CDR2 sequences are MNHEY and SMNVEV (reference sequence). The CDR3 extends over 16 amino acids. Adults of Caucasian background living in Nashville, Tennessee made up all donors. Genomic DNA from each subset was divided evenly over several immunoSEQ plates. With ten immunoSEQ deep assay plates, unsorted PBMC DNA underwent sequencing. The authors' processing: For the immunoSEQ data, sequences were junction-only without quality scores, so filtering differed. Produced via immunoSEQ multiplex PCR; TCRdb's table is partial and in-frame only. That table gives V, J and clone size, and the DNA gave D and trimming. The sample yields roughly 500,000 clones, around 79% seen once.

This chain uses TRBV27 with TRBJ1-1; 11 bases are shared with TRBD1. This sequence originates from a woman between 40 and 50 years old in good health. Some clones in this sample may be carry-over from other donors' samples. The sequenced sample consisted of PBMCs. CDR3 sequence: CASSKDRGLMNTEAFF. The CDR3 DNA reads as TGTGCCAGCAGTAAGGACAGGGGGCTTATGAACACTGAAGCTTTCTTT.